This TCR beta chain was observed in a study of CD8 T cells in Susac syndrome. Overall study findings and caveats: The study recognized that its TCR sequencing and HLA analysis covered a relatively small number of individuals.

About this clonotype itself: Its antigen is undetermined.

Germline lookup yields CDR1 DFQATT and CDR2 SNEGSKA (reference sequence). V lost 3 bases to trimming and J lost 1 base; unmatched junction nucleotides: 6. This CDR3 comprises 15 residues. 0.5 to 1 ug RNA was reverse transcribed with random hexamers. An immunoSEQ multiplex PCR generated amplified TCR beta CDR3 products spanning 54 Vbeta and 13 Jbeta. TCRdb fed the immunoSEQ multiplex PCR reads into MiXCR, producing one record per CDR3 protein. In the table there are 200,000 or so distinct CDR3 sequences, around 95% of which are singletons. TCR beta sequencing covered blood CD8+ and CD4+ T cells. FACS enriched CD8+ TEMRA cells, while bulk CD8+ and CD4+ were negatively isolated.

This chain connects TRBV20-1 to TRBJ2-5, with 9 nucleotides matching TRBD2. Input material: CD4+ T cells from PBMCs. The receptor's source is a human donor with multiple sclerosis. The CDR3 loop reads CSAREIAGAQETQYF. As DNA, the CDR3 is TGCAGTGCTAGGGAGATAGCGGGGGCCCAAGAGACCCAGTACTTC.